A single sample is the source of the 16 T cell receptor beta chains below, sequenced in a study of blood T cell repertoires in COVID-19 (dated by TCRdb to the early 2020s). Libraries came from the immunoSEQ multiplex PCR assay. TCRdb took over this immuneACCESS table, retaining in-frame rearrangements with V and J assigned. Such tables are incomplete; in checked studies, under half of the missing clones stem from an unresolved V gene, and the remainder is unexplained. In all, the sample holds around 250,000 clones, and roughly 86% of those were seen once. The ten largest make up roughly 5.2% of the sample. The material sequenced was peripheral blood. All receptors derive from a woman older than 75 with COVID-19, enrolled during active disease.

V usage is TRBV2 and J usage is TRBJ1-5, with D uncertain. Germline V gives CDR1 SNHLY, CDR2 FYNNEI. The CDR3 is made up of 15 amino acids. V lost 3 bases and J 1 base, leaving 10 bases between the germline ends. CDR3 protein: CASSDQALSNQPQHF. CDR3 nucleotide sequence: TGTGCCAGCAGTGACCAGGCTTTAAGCAATCAGCCCCAGCATTTT.

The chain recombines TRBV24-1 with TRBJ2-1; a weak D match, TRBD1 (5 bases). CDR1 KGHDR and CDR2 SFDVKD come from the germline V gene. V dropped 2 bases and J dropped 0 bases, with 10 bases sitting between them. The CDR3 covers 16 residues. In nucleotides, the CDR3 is TGTGCCACCAGTGATTCGACAGTGAGCTCCTACAATGAGCAGTTCTTC. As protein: CATSDSTVSSYNEQFF.

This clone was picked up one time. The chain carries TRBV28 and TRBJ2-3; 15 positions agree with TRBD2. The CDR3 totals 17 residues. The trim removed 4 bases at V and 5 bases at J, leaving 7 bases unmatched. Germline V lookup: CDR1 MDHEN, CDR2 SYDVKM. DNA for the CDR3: TGTGCCAGCAGTTCCCCGGGACTAGCGGGGGGAAAAGATACGCAGTATTTT. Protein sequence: CASSSPGLAGGKDTQYF.

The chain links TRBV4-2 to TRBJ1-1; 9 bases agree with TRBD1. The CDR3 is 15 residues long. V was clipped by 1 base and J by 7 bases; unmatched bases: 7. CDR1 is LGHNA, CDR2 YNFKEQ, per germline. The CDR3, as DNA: TGTGCCAGCAGCCAAGTCGGACAGGGGTATAATGAAGCTTTCTTT. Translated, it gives CASSQVGQGYNEAFF.

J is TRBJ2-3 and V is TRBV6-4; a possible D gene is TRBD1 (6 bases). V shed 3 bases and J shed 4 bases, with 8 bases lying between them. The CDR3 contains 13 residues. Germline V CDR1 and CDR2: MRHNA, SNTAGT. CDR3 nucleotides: TGTGCCAGCAGTGAACAGGGCGCAGATACGCAGTATTTT. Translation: CASSEQGADTQYF.

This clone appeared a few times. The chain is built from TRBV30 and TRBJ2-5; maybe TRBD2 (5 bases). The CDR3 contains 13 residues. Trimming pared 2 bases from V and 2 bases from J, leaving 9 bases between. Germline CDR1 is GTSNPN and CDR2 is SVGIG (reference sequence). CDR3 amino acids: CAWSPGLQETQYF. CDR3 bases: TGTGCCTGGAGTCCTGGACTTCAAGAGACCCAGTACTTC.

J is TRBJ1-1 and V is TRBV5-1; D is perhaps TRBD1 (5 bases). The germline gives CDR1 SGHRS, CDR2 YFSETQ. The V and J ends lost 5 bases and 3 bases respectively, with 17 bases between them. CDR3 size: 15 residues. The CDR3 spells CASRWQLIGDTEAFF. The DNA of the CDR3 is TGCGCCAGCAGGTGGCAGTTAATAGGGGACACTGAAGCTTTCTTT.

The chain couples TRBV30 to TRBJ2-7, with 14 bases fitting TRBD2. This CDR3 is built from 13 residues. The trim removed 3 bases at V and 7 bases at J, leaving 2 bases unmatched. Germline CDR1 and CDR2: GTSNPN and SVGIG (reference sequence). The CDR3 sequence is CAWSGLAGGEQYF. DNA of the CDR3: TGTGCCTGGAGCGGACTAGCGGGGGGAGAGCAGTACTTC.

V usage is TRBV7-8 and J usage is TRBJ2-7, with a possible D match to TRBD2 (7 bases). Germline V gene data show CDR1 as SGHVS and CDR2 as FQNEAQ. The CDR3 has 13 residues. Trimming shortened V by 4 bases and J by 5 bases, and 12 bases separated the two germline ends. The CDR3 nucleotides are TGTGCCAGCAGCTCAAGAGGGGGGGACGAGCAGTACGTC. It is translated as CASSSRGGDEQYV.

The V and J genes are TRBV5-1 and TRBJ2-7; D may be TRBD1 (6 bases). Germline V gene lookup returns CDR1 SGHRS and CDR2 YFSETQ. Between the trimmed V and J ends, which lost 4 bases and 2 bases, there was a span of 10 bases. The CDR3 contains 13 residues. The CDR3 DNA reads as TGCGCCAGCAGCAACACAGGGACCTACGAGCAGTACTTC. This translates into CASSNTGTYEQYF.

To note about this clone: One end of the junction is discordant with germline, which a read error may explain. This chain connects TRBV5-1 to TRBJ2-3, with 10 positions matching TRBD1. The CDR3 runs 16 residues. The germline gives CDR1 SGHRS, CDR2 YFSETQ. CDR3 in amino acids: CASNLWGQGSTDTQYF. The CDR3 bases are TGCGCCAGCAACTTGTGGGGACAGGGGAGCACAGATACGCAGTATTTT.

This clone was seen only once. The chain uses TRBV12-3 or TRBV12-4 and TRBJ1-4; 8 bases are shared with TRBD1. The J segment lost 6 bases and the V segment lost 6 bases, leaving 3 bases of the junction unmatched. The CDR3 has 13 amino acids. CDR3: CASRAGQDEKLFF. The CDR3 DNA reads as TGTGCCAGCAGGGCGGGACAGGATGAAAAACTGTTTTTT.

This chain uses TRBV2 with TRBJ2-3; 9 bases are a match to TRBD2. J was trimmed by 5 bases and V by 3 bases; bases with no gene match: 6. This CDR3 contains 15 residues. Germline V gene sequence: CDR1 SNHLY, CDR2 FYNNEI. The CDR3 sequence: CASSDGGLAKDTQYF. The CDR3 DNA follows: TGTGCCAGCAGTGATGGGGGACTAGCAAAAGATACGCAGTATTTT.

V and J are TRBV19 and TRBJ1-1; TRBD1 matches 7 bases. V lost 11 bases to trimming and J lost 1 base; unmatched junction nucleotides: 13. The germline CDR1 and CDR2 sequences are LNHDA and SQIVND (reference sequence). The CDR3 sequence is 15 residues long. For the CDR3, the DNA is TGTGCCGCTCGGGAAACGGGACAGAAGAACACTGAAGCTTTCTTT. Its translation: CAARETGQKNTEAFF.

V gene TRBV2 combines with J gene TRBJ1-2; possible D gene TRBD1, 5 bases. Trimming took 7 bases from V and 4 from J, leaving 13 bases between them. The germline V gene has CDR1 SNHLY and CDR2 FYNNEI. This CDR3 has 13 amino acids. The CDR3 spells CASIPGGPYGYTF. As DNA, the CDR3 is TGTGCCAGCATCCCGGGGGGACCCTATGGCTACACCTTC. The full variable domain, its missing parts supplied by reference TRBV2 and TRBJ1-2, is EPEVTQTPSHQVTQMGQEVILRCVPISNHLYFYWYRQILGQKVEFLVSFYNNEISEKSEIFDDQFSVERPDGSNFTLKIRSTKLEDSAMYFCASIPGGPYGYTFGSGTRLTVV.

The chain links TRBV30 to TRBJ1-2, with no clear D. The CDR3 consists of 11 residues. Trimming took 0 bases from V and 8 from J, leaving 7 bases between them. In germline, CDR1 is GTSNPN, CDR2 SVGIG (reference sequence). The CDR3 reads CAWSVTDGYTF. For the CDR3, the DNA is TGTGCCTGGAGTGTGACTGACGGCTACACCTTC. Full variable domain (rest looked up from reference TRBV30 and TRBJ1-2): SQTIHQWPATLVQPVGSPLSLECTVEGTSNPNLYWYRQAAGRGLQLLFYSVGIGQISSEVPQNLSASRPQDRQFILSSKKLLLSDSGFYLCAWSVTDGYTFGSGTRLTVV.